Listed here are 8 T cell receptor beta chains from one sample, sequenced in a study of T cells in Graves' hyperthyroidism and ophthalmopathy. Using RNA transcripts as the source, TCR beta CDR3 regions were amplified. Researchers ran a first-round RT-PCR on the TCR CDR3 using the HTBI primer set. One entry per CDR3 protein results from TCRdb running MiXCR on the multiplex PCR reads. Here the sample spans more than 500,000 distinct CDR3 sequences, approximately 14% being singletons. Material: blood. These receptors originate from a woman aged 40 to 50 with Graves' hyperthyroidism.

This clonotype was recorded at least ten times. The chain carries TRBV28 and TRBJ1-2, with TRBD1 as a possible D gene (5 bases). Trimming left V 6 bases short and J 2 bases short, with 16 bases between. CDR1 and CDR2 from the germline V gene are MDHEN and SYDVKM. CDR3 length equals 15 residues. As DNA, the CDR3 is TGTGCCAGCAGAATGTCAGGGTTGCAGAACTATGGCTACACCTTC. Protein product: CASRMSGLQNYGYTF.

The sample holds a few counts of this clonotype. A much larger clone differs from this one at a single base, so this may be a read error. V usage is TRBV5-1 and J usage is TRBJ2-1; a weak D match, TRBD2 (5 bases). V lost 4 bases to trimming and J lost 3 bases, with 14 bases between them. Per the germline V gene, CDR1 is SGHRS and CDR2 is YFSETQ. The CDR3 runs 15 residues. The CDR3: CASSGPIGDYNEQFF. CDR3 in DNA: TGCGCCAGCAGCGGACCGATCGGGGACTACAATGAGCAGTTCTTC.

This clonotype was counted ten times or more. The chain uses TRBV20-1 and TRBJ2-5, with 7 bases fitting TRBD2. Germline CDR1 is DFQATT and CDR2 is SNEGSKA (reference sequence). V lost 0 bases and J lost 1; bases outside the gene matches: 2. CDR3 length: 14 residues. Here the CDR3 reads CSARDTGGQETQYF. The CDR3 nucleotides read TGCAGTGCTAGAGATACGGGGGGCCAAGAGACCCAGTACTTC.

In this sample, this clonotype turned up many times. The junction departs from the called germline gene at one end, perhaps through a read error. The chain links TRBV7-7 to TRBJ2-3, with D unclear. The CDR3 covers 15 residues. Germline lookup yields CDR1 SSHAT and CDR2 FNYEAQ (reference sequence). The CDR3 reads CASSLGTQGTDTQYF. CDR3 DNA: TGTGCTAGCAGCTTAGGTACCCAGGGCACAGATACGCAGTATTTT.

Concerning this clonotype itself: Given a much more abundant clone one base away, this may be a read error. The chain recombines TRBV5-1 with TRBJ2-7; D is unresolved. V shed 5 bases and J shed 3 bases, with 15 bases lying between them. This CDR3 is 14 amino acids long. Per the germline V gene, CDR1 is SGHRS and CDR2 is YFSETQ. The CDR3 DNA sequence: TGCGCCAGCAGTGGCAGGACCTCAATCTACGAGCAGTACTTC. Translated, it gives CASSGRTSIYEQYF.

This clonotype was seen a handful of times. The germline gene is not matched at one end of the junction; a read error may be the cause. The chain is built from TRBV6-1 and TRBJ2-2, with D maybe TRBD2 (7 bases). The CDR3 has 15 residues. Germline V lookup: CDR1 MNHNS, CDR2 SASEGT. CDR3 sequence (DNA): TGTGCCAGCAGGCGACGGGGGGCGAACCCCGGGGAGCTGTTTTTT. Translating gives CASRRRGANPGELFF.

This clonotype was seen repeatedly, ten times or more. The V and J genes are TRBV19 and TRBJ2-2, with 8 bases fitting TRBD2. The CDR3 is made up of 13 amino acids. Germline-derived CDR1 and CDR2 are LNHDA and SQIVND (reference sequence). The V and J ends lost 9 bases and 4 bases, in that order; junction bases with no gene match: 4. CDR3 DNA: TGTGCCAGCGGGAGGGCCAGCACCGGGGAGCTGTTTTTT. This gives the protein CASGRASTGELFF.

The CDR3 DNA sequence: TGCAGTGTTCTGGACAGGGGGGACACAGATACGCAGTATTTT. Amino acids: CSVLDRGDTDTQYF. V and J are TRBV20-1 and TRBJ2-3, with TRBD1 identical over 10 bases. This CDR3 spans 14 amino acids. Trimming at V came to 7 bases and at J to 2 bases, leaving 6 bases not matched to a gene. Germline lookup yields CDR1 DFQATT and CDR2 SNEGSKA (reference sequence).